The 11 T cell receptor beta chains below all came from one sample that was sequenced in a study of shared clonotypes between healthy human individuals. The table came from immunoSEQ multiplex PCR; TCRdb's copy has only in-frame clones and leaves some out. This sample has over 2 million clones, with around 92% found just once. Sequences were obtained from naive CD4+ T cells from PBMCs. Subset indicated: CD45RA+ positively selected. Receptors originate from a man between 18 and 29 years old in good health. Some clones in this sample may be carry-over from other donors' samples.

The V and J genes are TRBV9 and TRBJ2-2; D is unclear. The length of the CDR3 is 11 residues. Germline V gives CDR1 SGDLS, CDR2 YYNGEE. V lost 4 bases to trimming and J lost 6 bases, with 4 bases between them. CDR3 loop: CASSIAGELFF. The CDR3 nucleotides are TGTGCCAGCAGCATAGCCGGGGAGCTGTTTTTT.

The gene calls are TRBV7-8 and TRBJ2-1; D might be TRBD2 (5 bases). CDR1 and CDR2 (germline): SGHVS, FQNEAQ. The CDR3 runs 15 residues. Trimming cost V 0 bases and J 6 bases, with 12 bases left between them. The CDR3 DNA reads TGTGCCAGCAGCTTAGCGGTAGCGCTTGGCAATGAGCAGTTCTTC. Translation gives CASSLAVALGNEQFF.

The J gene is TRBJ2-3, the V gene TRBV9; 7 bases line up with TRBD2. The V segment lost 4 bases and the J segment 2 bases; nucleotides outside the gene matches: 10. From germline, CDR1 is SGDLS and CDR2 YYNGEE. The length of the CDR3 is 16 residues. Written as DNA, the CDR3 is TGTGCCAGCAGCTATGGGGGGGTATTGGCCACAGATACGCAGTATTTT. Translated, it gives CASSYGGVLATDTQYF.

This clone came up a few times. The chain uses TRBV6-1 and TRBJ2-7; D gene uncertain. The germline gives CDR1 MNHNS, CDR2 SASEGT. CDR3 length equals 12 residues. V dropped 7 bases and J dropped 5 bases, with 12 bases sitting between them. This CDR3 reads CASTIARNEQYF. For the CDR3, the DNA is TGTGCCAGCACCATAGCCAGGAACGAGCAGTACTTC.

This chain uses TRBV2 with TRBJ2-2, with D possibly matching TRBD2 (6 bases). V gave up 5 bases and J gave up 0 bases, with 13 bases separating them. Germline lookup yields CDR1 SNHLY and CDR2 FYNNEI. The CDR3 length is 16 residues. Here the CDR3 DNA reads TGTGCCAGCAGTCCTCCTAGCGCCGCGAACACCGGGGAGCTGTTTTTT. It is translated as CASSPPSAANTGELFF.

The chain couples TRBV7-9 to TRBJ1-1, with D perhaps TRBD1 (5 bases). Trimming cost V 5 bases and J 2 bases, with 18 bases left between them. Germline V CDR1 and CDR2: SEHNR, FQNEAQ (reference sequence). The CDR3 spans 16 residues. The chain's CDR3 is CASSVPGVQANTEAFF. CDR3 coding DNA: TGTGCCAGCAGCGTACCCGGAGTACAGGCAAACACTGAAGCTTTCTTT.

This clone has a handful of counts. This sample includes further DNA sequences coding for the same CDR3. V gene TRBV30 combines with J gene TRBJ1-5; D not certain. Trimming took 0 bases from V and 5 from J, leaving 5 bases between them. Germline CDR1 is GTSNPN and CDR2 is SVGIG (reference sequence). This CDR3 region has 12 residues. CDR3 in amino acids: CAWSVGYQPQHF. The CDR3 nucleotides read TGTGCCTGGAGTGTGGGGTATCAGCCCCAGCATTTT.

The genes are TRBV15 and TRBJ2-3, with D perhaps matching TRBD2 (5 bases). Trimming stripped 0 bases from V and 6 bases from J, with 13 bases between. The CDR3 sequence is 15 residues long. Germline V lookup: CDR1 LNHNV, CDR2 YYDKDF (reference sequence). CDR3 sequence reads: CATSRETRAGDTQYF. CDR3 sequence (DNA): TGTGCCACCAGCAGAGAGACTCGGGCGGGCGATACGCAGTATTTT. The entire variable domain, with the rest obtained from reference TRBV15 and TRBJ2-3, is as follows: DAMVIQNPRYQVTQFGKPVTLSCSQTLNHNVMYWYQQKSSQAPKLLFHYYDKDFNNEADTPDNFQSRRPNTSFCFLDIRSPGLGDTAMYLCATSRETRAGDTQYFGPGTRLTVL.

J is TRBJ1-3 and V is TRBV5-1; D is possibly TRBD1 (6 bases). Germline V lookup: CDR1 SGHRS, CDR2 YFSETQ. V lost 4 bases to trimming and J lost 2 bases, with 16 bases between them. The CDR3 has 16 residues. The CDR3 spells CASSTSGGGTGNTIYF. In DNA, the CDR3 is TGCGCCAGCAGCACGTCAGGAGGGGGGACTGGAAACACCATATATTTT.

As regards this clone: The same CDR3 arises from other DNA sequences in this sample as well. This chain connects TRBV7-9 to TRBJ2-1; 9 nucleotides agree with TRBD2. V was clipped by 4 bases and J by 0 bases; unmatched bases: 4. Germline V CDR1 and CDR2: SEHNR, FQNEAQ (reference sequence). This CDR3 region has 16 residues. The CDR3: CASSSRLAASYNEQFF. The CDR3 DNA reads as TGTGCCAGCAGCTCGAGACTAGCGGCCTCCTACAATGAGCAGTTCTTC. The whole variable domain, remainder taken from reference TRBV7-9 and TRBJ2-1, is DTGVSQNPRHKITKRGQNVTFRCDPISEHNRLYWYRQTLGQGPEFLTYFQNEAQLEKSRLLSDRFSAERPKGSFSTLEIQRTEQGDSAMYLCASSSRLAASYNEQFFGPGTRLTVL.

The chain recombines TRBV11-2 with TRBJ1-1, with no clear D. The length of the CDR3 is 13 residues. The germline CDR1 and CDR2 sequences are SGHAT and FQNNGV. The V gene lost 8 bases and the J gene lost 5 bases, with 15 bases spanning the gap. The CDR3 nucleotides read TGTGCCAGCGGATCGTCAGGAGGAACTGAAGCTTTCTTT. Translation: CASGSSGGTEAFF.